This T cell receptor beta chain comes out of a study of blood T cell repertoires in COVID-19. Study details: Acute and convalescent COVID-19 samples came from the United States, Italy and Spain. T cells, B-cell-depleted T cells, or PBMCs supplied cDNA or gDNA.

This CDR3 is 16 amino acids long. Germline-derived CDR1 and CDR2 are MDHEN and SYDVKM. J was trimmed by 4 bases and V by 2 bases; bases with no gene match: 10. Authors' analysis steps: Cell counts per sample came from amplifying reference gene primers. Method: immunoSEQ multiplex PCR; TCRdb's copy keeps in-frame clones and lacks some. V and J calls and clone size are given by that table; D and trimming were obtained from the DNA. The table includes more than 85,000 clones, around 75% detected once. The sequenced sample consisted of peripheral blood. The source is a woman aged 45-59 years with acute or convalescent COVID-19. V and J are TRBV28 and TRBJ1-2; 7 bases are a match to TRBD1. CDR3 nucleotides: TGTGCCAGCAGTTTAGCCTCAGGGGGGAAATCCTATGGCTACACCTTC. Its translation: CASSLASGGKSYGYTF.